This T cell receptor beta chain was sequenced in a study of shared clonotypes between healthy human individuals. Germline CDR1 MNHNY, CDR2 SVGAGI (reference sequence). The length of the CDR3 is 13 residues. V lost 2 bases and J lost 8, with 10 bases in between. It was CD45RO-negative cells, positively selected for CCR7, that made up naive CD8 cells, with terminally differentiated effector memory CD45RA+ cells excluded. The repertoire was sequenced with immunoSEQ multiplex PCR; TCRdb's copy has only in-frame clones and lacks some. The table includes nearly 600,000 clones, over 95% detected once. The sequence came from a woman in her twenties or thirties in good health. The chain recombines TRBV6-6 with TRBJ2-1; D uncertain. The sequenced material came from naive CD8+ T cells sorted from blood. DNA of the CDR3: TGTGCCAGCAGTTACGGCTCTAGGTATGAGCAGTTCTTC. Translated: CASSYGSRYEQFF.